One and the same sample provided the 28 T cell receptor beta chains below, sequenced in a study of T cell changes during pregnancy in multiple sclerosis. The table came from immunoSEQ multiplex PCR; TCRdb's copy has only in-frame clones and leaves some out. The sample yields more than 90,000 clones, more than 85% seen once. The starting material was peripheral blood, obtained in the first trimester of pregnancy. The origin of the receptors is a female donor with multiple sclerosis, enrolled in a pregnancy study.

The V and J genes are TRBV2 and TRBJ1-1, with 8 bases matching TRBD1. This CDR3 contains 14 residues. The germline V gene has CDR1 SNHLY and CDR2 FYNNEI. V was clipped by 6 bases and J by 4 bases; unmatched bases: 7. The CDR3 sequence: CASSPRGHGTEAFF. The CDR3 nucleotides are TGTGCCAGCAGCCCCAGGGGGCACGGCACTGAAGCTTTCTTT.

This CDR3 is CASSLSGQGAGDYGYTF. The CDR3 coding sequence is TGTGCCAGCAGTTTATCGGGACAGGGGGCGGGGGACTATGGCTACACCTTC. The chain carries TRBV28 and TRBJ1-2, with 12 bases that match TRBD1. The CDR3 length is 17 residues. J was trimmed by 3 bases and V by 1 base; bases with no gene match: 6. Germline CDR1 reads MDHEN; CDR2 reads SYDVKM.

This clone has a handful of counts. DNA for the CDR3: TGTGCCAGCAGTTGGGCCCCGAGCTCCTACGAGCAGTACTTC. The encoded protein is CASSWAPSSYEQYF. This chain connects TRBV27 to TRBJ2-7; no clear D gene. The V end lost 4 bases, the J end lost 0 bases, and 10 bases lay between the germline ends. Germline V gene lookup returns CDR1 MNHEY and CDR2 SMNVEV (reference sequence). This CDR3 is built from 14 residues.

The chain uses TRBV6-1 and TRBJ2-1; 11 nucleotides line up with TRBD2. The CDR3 consists of 15 residues. Germline CDR1 MNHNS, CDR2 SASEGT. Trimming took 4 bases from V and 5 from J; bases not matched to a gene: 4. The CDR3 region has the DNA TGTGCCAGCAGTGGCGGGACTAGCGGTAACAATGAGCAGTTCTTC. Amino acid sequence: CASSGGTSGNNEQFF.

The rearrangement uses TRBV5-1 and TRBJ2-7; 7 positions match TRBD1. The CDR3 has 16 residues. CDR1 is SGHRS, CDR2 YFSETQ, per germline. V was clipped by 4 bases and J by 1 base; unmatched bases: 11. The CDR3 region is CASSPLRGRSSYEQYF. The CDR3 DNA reads TGCGCCAGCAGCCCGCTTAGGGGGCGAAGTTCCTACGAGCAGTACTTC.

The chain is built from TRBV21-1 and TRBJ2-5; the table's D call of TRBD2 was not tested on the DNA. TRBV21-1 is listed as a pseudogene. CDR3 length equals 18 residues. The CDR3 bases are TGTGCCAGCAGCAAAGATAGCGGGAGGCTGAACTACCAAGAGACCCAGTACTTC. Translation: CASSKDSGRLNYQETQYF.

This chain uses TRBV11-2 with TRBJ1-2; 8 bases map to TRBD1. The germline V gene has CDR1 SGHAT and CDR2 FQNNGV. This CDR3 is built from 13 residues. The ends lost 7 bases at V and 8 bases at J; junction bases unmatched: 9. CDR3 loop: CASNDRGAGGYTF. The CDR3 nucleotides are TGTGCCAGCAACGACAGGGGAGCAGGCGGCTACACCTTC.

CDR3 sequence (DNA): TGTGCCAGTACCGACAGGAACACTGAAGCTTTCTTT. Protein product: CASTDRNTEAFF. V and J are TRBV19 and TRBJ1-1, with a weak D call TRBD1 (5 bases). V lost 7 bases and J lost 1, with 7 bases in between. The germline V gene has CDR1 LNHDA and CDR2 SQIVND (reference sequence). This CDR3 is built from 12 residues.

The J gene is TRBJ1-1, the V gene TRBV15; 10 nucleotides line up with TRBD1. The V and J ends lost 3 bases and 10 bases, in that order; junction bases with no gene match: 11. The germline V gene encodes CDR1 LNHNV and CDR2 YYDKDF (reference sequence). This CDR3 region has 15 residues. In nucleotides, the CDR3 is TGTGCCACCAGCAGGCGACAGGGGGCACTCAGGGGAGCTTTCTTT. Its protein is CATSRRQGALRGAFF.

This chain uses TRBV5-1 with TRBJ1-1, with D tentatively TRBD1 (5 bases). Germline V CDR1 and CDR2: SGHRS, YFSETQ. This CDR3 spans 12 amino acids. With 7 bases removed from V and 5 bases from J, the gap between germline ends came to 12 bases. The CDR3 spells CASRTGGTEAFF. The CDR3 region has the DNA TGCGCCAGCCGTACTGGGGGGACTGAAGCTTTCTTT.

The chain recombines TRBV5-1 with TRBJ2-5; tentatively, D is TRBD1 (6 bases). The V end lost 3 bases, the J end lost 4 bases, and 19 bases lay between the germline ends. This CDR3 region has 16 residues. The V gene's germline CDR1 is SGHRS and CDR2 YFSETQ. The CDR3 region is CASSSLTTGLPETQYF. CDR3 nucleotide sequence: TGCGCCAGCAGCTCTTTAACTACAGGGCTTCCAGAGACCCAGTACTTC. The full variable domain, rest sourced from reference TRBV5-1 and TRBJ2-5, is KAGVTQTPRYLIKTRGQQVTLSCSPISGHRSVSWYQQTPGQGLQFLFEYFSETQRNKGNFPGRFSGRQFSNSRSEMNVSTLELGDSALYLCASSSLTTGLPETQYFGPGTRLLVL.

J is TRBJ2-7 and V is TRBV19; 12 bases map to TRBD2. The CDR3 covers 19 residues. The J segment lost 2 bases and the V segment lost 1 base, leaving 12 bases of the junction unmatched. CDR1 is LNHDA and CDR2 is SQIVND in the germline V gene (reference sequence). CDR3 residues: CASSIVHSRTSGKTYEQYF. The CDR3, as DNA: TGTGCCAGTAGTATAGTTCATTCCAGGACTAGCGGGAAAACCTACGAGCAGTACTTC.

The rearrangement joins TRBV6-1 to TRBJ2-7; TRBD1 matches at 8 bases. The CDR3 consists of 15 residues. The V gene end was trimmed by 6 bases and the J gene end by 11 bases; junction bases not matched to a gene: 18. Germline-derived CDR1 and CDR2 are MNHNS and SASEGT. CDR3 sequence: CASRAPSGTGPLEYF. The CDR3 DNA reads as TGTGCCAGCAGGGCACCTTCCGGGACAGGCCCGTTGGAGTACTTC.

On this clone: One end of the junction fails to match germline, which may point to a read error. V is TRBV29-1 and J is TRBJ2-7; 8 nucleotides agree with TRBD1. The germline CDR1 and CDR2 sequences are SQVTM and ANQGSEA. This CDR3 is built from 11 residues. As DNA, the CDR3 is TGCAGCGTTAGACAGGGGATGAGGGAGAACTTC. Translating it yields CSVRQGMRENF.

CDR3 residues: CASSSRSLSGANVLTF. CDR3 bases: TGTGCCAGCAGCTCGCGGTCGCTCTCTGGGGCCAACGTCCTGACTTTC. The chain uses TRBV9 and TRBJ2-6; D call uncertain. This CDR3 region has 16 residues. V lost 4 bases and J 0 bases, leaving 11 bases between the germline ends. In germline, CDR1 is SGDLS, CDR2 YYNGEE.

V gene TRBV6-1 combines with J gene TRBJ2-7; TRBD2 aligns across 8 bases. Germline CDR1 is MNHNS and CDR2 is SASEGT. Losses at the gene ends were 1 base for V and 4 bases for J; bases not matched to a gene: 6. CDR3 length equals 15 residues. CDR3 protein: CASSEEGGRTYEQYF. CDR3 in DNA: TGTGCCAGCAGTGAAGAGGGCGGGAGGACATACGAGCAGTACTTC.

The rearrangement uses TRBV15 and TRBJ1-5; D possibly corresponds to TRBD1 (5 bases). The V and J ends lost 3 bases and 10 bases respectively, with 16 bases between them. This CDR3 contains 14 residues. Germline V gene data show CDR1 as LNHNV and CDR2 as YYDKDF (reference sequence). The CDR3 nucleotides are TGTGCCACCAGCAGCGGGTCGACAGCGCGTCCCCAGCATTTT. Amino acids: CATSSGSTARPQHF.

The chain links TRBV6-1 to TRBJ1-1, with 10 bases that match TRBD1. The CDR3 has 14 amino acids. Germline V gives CDR1 MNHNS, CDR2 SASEGT. V dropped 8 bases and J dropped 3; count of bases not matched to a gene: 6. The CDR3 nucleotides are TGTGCCAGCCGGGAGGGACAGGGGCACACTGAAGCTTTCTTT. This translates into CASREGQGHTEAFF.

This chain connects TRBV19 to TRBJ2-7; TRBD2 might be the D (6 bases). V lost 5 bases and J lost 7, with 21 bases in between. Germline-derived CDR1 and CDR2 are LNHDA and SQIVND (reference sequence). The CDR3 loop spans 15 amino acids. The chain's CDR3 is CASSHPAGAGPEQYF. The DNA of the CDR3 is TGTGCCAGTAGTCACCCCGCGGGCGCGGGGCCGGAGCAGTACTTC. The full variable domain, rest sourced from reference TRBV19 and TRBJ2-7, is DGGITQSPKYLFRKEGQNVTLSCEQNLNHDAMYWYRQDPGQGLRLIYYSQIVNDFQKGDIAEGYSVSREKKESFPLTVTSAQKNPTAFYLCASSHPAGAGPEQYFGPGTRLTVT.

The chain has TRBV5-6 and TRBJ2-1, with 10 bases identical to TRBD1. CDR3 length equals 15 residues. Germline trimming cut 3 bases from V and 4 bases from J; bases unmatched to any gene: 4. The V gene's germline CDR1 is SGHDT and CDR2 YYEEEE. CDR3 sequence (DNA): TGTGCCAGCAGCTCCGGGACAGGGGTTTACAATGAGCAGTTCTTC. Encoded protein: CASSSGTGVYNEQFF.

The DNA for the CDR3 is TGTGCCAGTAGTCATTCAGGAAGCCTTGAAAAACTGTTTTTT. It encodes CASSHSGSLEKLFF. The chain uses TRBV19 and TRBJ1-4; D unresolved. Between the trimmed V and J ends, which lost 5 bases and 7 bases, there was a span of 14 bases. The germline V gene has CDR1 LNHDA and CDR2 SQIVND (reference sequence). The CDR3 extends over 14 amino acids.

This clone was picked up a small number of times. CDR3 sequence (DNA): TGTGCCAGCAGCGAGACTAGCGGGAGGCCCTCAGATACGCAGTATTTT. Protein product: CASSETSGRPSDTQYF. This chain joins TRBV5-5 and TRBJ2-3; TRBD2 matches 13 bases. The V gene's germline CDR1 is SGHKS and CDR2 YYEKEE (reference sequence). With V trimmed by 4 bases and J by 4 bases, 6 bases remained unmatched. This CDR3 comprises 16 residues.

This clone was found a few times. This rearrangement joins TRBV28 to TRBJ2-7; 7 bases agree with TRBD2. Losses at the gene ends were 3 bases for V and 0 bases for J; bases not matched to a gene: 5. The CDR3 length is 15 residues. The germline V gene has CDR1 MDHEN and CDR2 SYDVKM. The CDR3 protein is CASSLRGTYSYEQYF. DNA for the CDR3: TGTGCCAGCAGTTTGCGGGGGACTTACTCCTACGAGCAGTACTTC.

The chain recombines TRBV30 with TRBJ1-6; D is possibly TRBD1 (5 bases). The CDR3 length is 14 residues. V lost 2 bases to trimming and J lost 10 bases, with 15 bases between them. Germline V CDR1 and CDR2: GTSNPN, SVGIG (reference sequence). DNA of the CDR3: TGTGCCTGGAGTCAGGGAGGACTAGGATCACCCCTCCACTTT. Protein: CAWSQGGLGSPLHF.

The chain uses TRBV7-3 and TRBJ2-2, with TRBD1 matching 8 bases. The ends lost 5 bases at V and 1 base at J; junction bases unmatched: 6. Germline CDR1 SGHTA, CDR2 FQGTGA. The CDR3 is made up of 16 amino acids. The CDR3 DNA reads as TGTGCCAGCAGCACCTCCGGGACAGGGAACACCGGGGAGCTGTTTTTT. This encodes CASSTSGTGNTGELFF.

The rearrangement links TRBV6-1 to TRBJ1-1; D ambiguous. Between the trimmed V and J ends, which lost 4 bases and 0 bases, there was a span of 9 bases. The CDR3 length is 14 residues. The germline CDR1 and CDR2 sequences are MNHNS and SASEGT. The CDR3 is CASSVRRMNTEAFF. DNA for the CDR3: TGTGCCAGCAGTGTTAGGAGAATGAACACTGAAGCTTTCTTT.

The chain links TRBV5-1 to TRBJ2-7; 14 bases agree with TRBD2. There are 16 residues in the CDR3. Germline assignment: CDR1 SGHRS and CDR2 YFSETQ. Trimming removed 1 base from V and 6 bases from J; junction bases left unmatched: 6. CDR3 in DNA: TGCGCCAGCAGCTTGTTTTCGGGACTAGCGGGAGTCGAGCAGTACTTC. This encodes CASSLFSGLAGVEQYF. Full variable domain (rest looked up from reference TRBV5-1 and TRBJ2-7): KAGVTQTPRYLIKTRGQQVTLSCSPISGHRSVSWYQQTPGQGLQFLFEYFSETQRNKGNFPGRFSGRQFSNSRSEMNVSTLELGDSALYLCASSLFSGLAGVEQYFGPGTRLTVT.

The V call is TRBV5-1, the J call TRBJ2-3, with 8 bases fitting TRBD1. The CDR3 consists of 16 residues. V shed 2 bases, J shed 0 bases, and the junction held 5 bases outside the gene matches. CDR1 and CDR2 from the germline V gene are SGHRS and YFSETQ. The CDR3 DNA reads TGCGCCAGCAGCTTTACAGGACAGGGCAGCACAGATACGCAGTATTTT. Its protein product is CASSFTGQGSTDTQYF.